The rows below give T cell receptor beta chains drawn from one sample of a study of blood T cell repertoires in COVID-19. Profiling relied on immunoSEQ multiplex PCR, and the TCRdb table lists in-frame clones only, not all of them. This sample has about 260,000 clones, with about nine tenths found just once. The specimen was peripheral blood. These receptors all stem from a person aged 18 to 35 with COVID-19, enrolled during active disease. Each CDR3 is given with its conserved first and last residue. Fields, in order: J gene, clone size, D gene, V gene, CDR3 protein, CDR3 DNA. A D gene is named only where the DNA matches it firmly. Not all rows give a size; the values are once, few, many and, for expanded clones, a class.

>TRBJ1-2|.|.|TRBV25-1
CASRDSSNYGYTF
TGTGCCAGCAGGGACAGTTCTAACTATGGCTACACCTTC
>TRBJ2-1|.|.|TRBV12-3/TRBV12-4
CASSSGSNEQFF
TGTGCCAGCAGTTCGGGAAGCAATGAGCAGTTCTTC
>TRBJ2-7|.|TRBD2|TRBV15
CATAGAGGYEQYF
TGTGCCACGGCTGGGGCGGGAGGGTACGAGCAGTACTTC
>TRBJ2-7|.|TRBD2|TRBV19
CASSIPSGSLNEQYF
TGTGCCAGTAGTATCCCTAGCGGGAGTCTCAACGAGCAGTACTTC
>TRBJ2-3|.|.|TRBV3-1/TRBV3-2
CASSQTVTPRGYGTDTQYF
TGTGCCAGCAGCCAAACCGTAACCCCTCGCGGTTACGGCACAGATACGCAGTATTTT
>TRBJ2-7|once|.|TRBV5-1
CASSLASDYEQYF
TGCGCCAGCAGCTTGGCCAGTGACTACGAGCAGTACTTC
>TRBJ2-7|once|TRBD1|TRBV7-2
CASSPTGGSSYEQYF
TGTGCCAGCAGCCCGACAGGGGGCAGCTCCTACGAGCAGTACTTC
>TRBJ2-1|.|TRBD2|TRBV29-1
CSAVVWLAGANEQFF
TGCAGCGCCGTTGTCTGGCTAGCGGGAGCCAATGAGCAGTTCTTC
>TRBJ2-3|.|.|TRBV6-1
CASSEFTATDTQYF
TGTGCCAGCAGTGAATTTACAGCTACAGATACGCAGTATTTT
>TRBJ2-7|once|TRBD1|TRBV6-6
CLQGTGLLYEQYF
TGCTTACAGGGGACAGGGTTACTCTACGAGCAGTACTTC
>TRBJ2-1|.|.|TRBV3-1/TRBV3-2
CASSPGGLPSYNEQFF
TGTGCCAGCAGCCCCGGGGGGCTACCCTCCTACAATGAGCAGTTCTTC
>TRBJ2-2|once|.|TRBV12-3/TRBV12-4
CASSRSTGELFF
TGTGCCAGCAGTCGCAGCACCGGGGAGCTGTTTTTT
>TRBJ2-5|.|.|TRBV7-9
CASRSGGEGETQYF
TGTGCCAGCAGGTCTGGGGGCGAGGGGGAGACCCAGTACTTC
>TRBJ1-3|.|TRBD1|TRBV29-1
CSATDRAGNTIYF
TGCAGCGCGACCGACAGGGCCGGAAACACCATATATTTT
>TRBJ2-1|.|.|TRBV19
CASSTSSYNEQFF
TGTGCCAGTAGTACGAGCTCCTACAATGAGCAGTTCTTC
>TRBJ2-7|.|TRBD1|TRBV6-9
CASSYYPWTGAEQYF
TGTGCCAGCAGTTATTATCCGTGGACAGGGGCCGAGCAGTACTTC
>TRBJ2-3|.|.|TRBV1
CKLAGGRATDTQYF
TGTAAACTAGCGGGAGGCCGAGCAACAGATACGCAGTATTTT
>TRBJ2-1|.|TRBD2|TRBV5-1
CASSRLAGGQGDEQFF
TGCGCCAGCAGTCGCCTAGCGGGAGGGCAGGGGGATGAGCAGTTCTTC
>TRBJ2-7|.|TRBD1|TRBV7-3
CASSLGPTGVYEQYF
TGTGCCAGCAGCTTAGGTCCAACAGGGGTTTACGAGCAGTACTTC
>TRBJ2-5|.|.|TRBV2
CASSVGEPQETQYF
TGTGCCAGCAGTGTCGGGGAGCCCCAAGAGACCCAGTACTTC
>TRBJ2-2|.|.|TRBV10-3
CAISDTGTGELFF
TGTGCCATCAGTGACACAGGGACCGGGGAGCTGTTTTTT
>TRBJ2-2|.|TRBD2|TRBV10-3
CAISVGLAANTGELFF
TGTGCCATCAGTGTGGGACTAGCAGCGAACACCGGGGAGCTGTTTTTT
>TRBJ1-2|.|TRBD1|TRBV4-1
CASSQASDRAYGYTF
TGCGCCAGCAGCCAAGCTTCGGACAGGGCCTATGGCTACACCTTC